This T cell receptor beta chain was sequenced for a study of OX40 agonist ivuxolimab in advanced cancers. About this clone: Its antigen is as yet unknown.

V was pared by 2 bases and J by 3 bases, with 5 bases of the junction left unmatched. The CDR3 is made up of 15 amino acids. Germline V lookup: CDR1 SGHTA, CDR2 FQGTGA. Study-wide findings and caveats: Circulating CD4+ and CD8+ T cells showed clonal expansion by week 6 at 0.1 to 3.0 mg/kg. It was also the case that some nonresponders had low normalized T-cell clonal expansion. Relative to CD4+ cells, CD8+ T cells on average had more expanded clones.

Sequenced by immunoSEQ multiplex PCR; TCRdb stores in-frame clones only, minus some. The sample has approximately 77,000 clones, around nine tenths seen once; the top ten hold 4.8%. The TCR sequence derives from an adult with an advanced solid tumor such as melanoma, head and neck, liver or kidney cancer. V usage is TRBV7-3 and J usage is TRBJ2-3; TRBD2 matches at 7 bases. The sequencing used CD4+ or CD8+ T cells sorted from blood, collected in a trial of the OX40 agonist ivuxolimab. DNA for the CDR3: TGTGCCAGCAGCTTATCTGCGGGAGCGACAGATACGCAGTATTTT. The encoded protein is CASSLSAGATDTQYF.